Each of the 8 T cell receptor beta chains below was sequenced from the same sample in a study of tumor and adjacent non-tumor tissue in lung cancer. TCRbeta libraries were built with three rounds of nested PCR, modified from ARM-PCR. TCRdb ran MiXCR on the multiplex PCR reads and lists one entry per CDR3 protein. The sample records roughly 120,000 distinct CDR3 sequences, 84% being singletons. The template was RNA from unsorted bulk tissue. Sample: lung tumor tissue. The origin of the receptors is a man aged 65-85 years with non-small cell lung cancer.

A remark on this clonotype: This may stem from a read error, because a much larger clone lies one nucleotide away. This sequence joins TRBV28 and TRBJ1-6; 7 bases match TRBD1. V lost 5 bases to trimming and J lost 7 bases; unmatched junction nucleotides: 5. The germline CDR1 and CDR2 sequences are MDHEN and SYDVKM. The CDR3 extends over 14 amino acids. Here the CDR3 DNA reads TGTGCCAGCAGTCTGAAGGGGGCGAATTCACCCCTCCACTTT. This translates into CASSLKGANSPLHF.

As regards this clonotype: The junction and the germline gene differ at one end; a read error may be behind it. The chain recombines TRBV6-5 with TRBJ2-1, with D hard to call. Germline V gene sequence: CDR1 MNHEY, CDR2 SVGAGI. CDR3 size: 13 residues. CDR3 residues: CASREYGHDEQFF. The CDR3 DNA sequence: TGTGCTAGCAGAGAGTACGGCCACGATGAGCAGTTCTTC.

In its sample, this clonotype was seen once. This chain links TRBV11-2 with TRBJ1-1; D ambiguous. Trimming left V 2 bases short and J 12 bases short, with 16 bases between. The germline gives CDR1 SGHAT, CDR2 FQNNGV. CDR3 length: 13 residues. The CDR3 region is CASSLRTSDKPFF. As DNA, the CDR3 is TGTGCCAGCAGCTTAAGAACATCCGATAAACCTTTCTTT.

Concerning this clonotype itself: This CDR3 is missing its conserved last phenylalanine or tryptophan, likely due to a read error. The chain carries TRBV5-5 and TRBJ2-1; D possibly matches TRBD1 or TRBD2 (5 bases each). This CDR3 comprises 17 residues. The germline V gene has CDR1 SGHKS and CDR2 YYEKEE (reference sequence). The CDR3 spells CASRLAFGASSYNEQFI. In DNA form, the CDR3 reads TGTGCCAGCAGATTGGCCTTCGGGGCTAGCTCCTATAATGAGCAGTTCATC.

As regards this clonotype: One end of the junction does not line up with germline, which may come from a read error. V and J are TRBV29-1 and TRBJ2-1; no clear D gene. Germline V gives CDR1 SQVTM, CDR2 ANQGSEA. The CDR3 extends over 14 amino acids. CDR3: CIVAQDGYYNVQFF. CDR3 DNA sequence: TGCATCGTTGCTCAGGATGGGTACTACAATGTGCAGTTCTTC.

This clonotype has more than one count but fewer than ten. The chain carries TRBV10-3 and TRBJ2-5, with D possibly TRBD1 on 5 matching bases. This CDR3 region has 13 residues. V was shortened by 3 bases and J by 1 base, with 6 bases between the two germline ends. Germline V CDR1 and CDR2: ENHRY, SYGVKD. The CDR3: CAISDQGQETQYF. The CDR3 region has the DNA TGTGCCATCAGTGACCAGGGCCAAGAGACCCAGTACTTC.

Regarding this clonotype: Its ends do not fully match the called genes, so a read error is possible. The V and J genes are TRBV28 and TRBJ2-7; 10 nucleotides agree with TRBD1. CDR1 is MDHEN, CDR2 SYDVKM, per germline. The CDR3 is 16 residues long. The CDR3 protein is CAGSLYGGQGSRKQYF. DNA for the CDR3: TGTGCCGGCAGTTTATATGGGGGACAGGGGTCTAGGAAGCAGTACTTC.

As to this clonotype: A much larger clone is a single base away; this may be a read error. The chain recombines TRBV20-1 with TRBJ2-7, with 7 bases fitting TRBD2. V lost 0 bases and J lost 6; bases outside the gene matches: 11. This CDR3 region has 15 residues. Looked up from germline, CDR1 is DFQATT and CDR2 is SNEGSKA (reference sequence). CDR3 loop: CSARDYGSGIGEQYF. The CDR3 region has the DNA TGCAGTGCTAGAGATTATGGGAGCGGGATAGGCGAGCAGTACTTC.